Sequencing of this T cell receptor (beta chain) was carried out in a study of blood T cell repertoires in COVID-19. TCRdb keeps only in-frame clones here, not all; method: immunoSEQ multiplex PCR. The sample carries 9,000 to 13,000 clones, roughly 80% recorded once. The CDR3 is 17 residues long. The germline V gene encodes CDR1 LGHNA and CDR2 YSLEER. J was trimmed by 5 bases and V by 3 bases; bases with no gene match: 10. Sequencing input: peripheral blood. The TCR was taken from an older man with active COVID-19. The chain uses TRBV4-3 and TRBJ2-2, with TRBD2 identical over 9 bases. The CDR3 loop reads CASSHGYAGGPTGELFF. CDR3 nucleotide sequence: TGCGCCAGCAGCCATGGGTATGCGGGGGGGCCAACCGGGGAGCTGTTTTTT.